The TCR beta chain under discussion was sequenced for a study of blood T cell repertoires in COVID-19. Study context: Samples representing acute and convalescent COVID-19 were sourced from the United States, Italy and Spain. PBMCs, B-cell-depleted T cells, or T cells were the source of the cDNA or gDNA that made up the material.

In the authors' methods: Estimated nucleated cell counts came from reference gene primer amplification. The data were produced by immunoSEQ multiplex PCR, yet TCRdb's version contains in-frame clones alone and is incomplete. Clone size and the V and J calls come from that table; the DNA yielded D and trimming. Here the sample spans 190,000 or so clones, more than 70% being singletons. The receptor's source is a man aged 35-49 years with active or convalescent COVID-19. Sequencing was performed on peripheral blood.

CDR3 loop: CASSLTRDQPQHF. The CDR3 DNA follows: TGTGCCAGCAGCCTTACCAGGGATCAGCCCCAGCATTTT. V gene TRBV6-6 combines with J gene TRBJ1-5, with a tentative D call TRBD1 (5 bases). This CDR3 is built from 13 residues. The germline V gene has CDR1 MNHNY and CDR2 SVGAGI (reference sequence). V lost 6 bases and J lost 5, with 11 bases in between.